This TCR beta chain was recovered during a study of control samples from healthy donors and cancer patients (TCRdb year 2020). CDR1 and CDR2 are drawn from the germline V gene: SGHNT, YENEEA. The CDR3 contains 17 residues, cysteine and phenylalanine counted. The read is trimmed to its CDR3 DNA, 51 bases read in frame from base 1. Trimming takes 0 bases from V and 0 bases from J, and the germline ends sit 12 bases apart. Library preparation was by the immunoSEQ multiplex PCR assay. In its TCRdb copy, this immuneACCESS table keeps in-frame sequences only and misses some clones. Where compared with another copy, unresolved V genes explain less than half of these, and the others have no known cause. This sample's records show roughly 200,000 clones. Around 2% of the sample comes from the top ten. Concerning this clone: The antigen it binds to is not known.

The sample taken for sequencing was blood. This clonotype originated in a woman in her 30s in good health. This sequence uses TRBV11-3 and TRBJ2-1, with the D segment identity uncertain. The DNA sequence is TGTGCCAGCAGCTTAGATCGGGCAGCTAGCTCCTACAATGAGCAGTTCTTC. Its product reads: CASSLDRAASSYNEQFF.